These 29 T cell receptor beta chains were sequenced from one sample in a study of cytomegalovirus exposure and HLA in healthy donors. The PCR was carried out with 60 Vbeta primers and 13 Jbeta primers. The data were produced by immunoSEQ multiplex PCR, yet TCRdb's version contains in-frame clones alone and is incomplete. The data show roughly 100,000 clones, approximately 80% seen once. The sequenced sample was PBMCs. These receptors were taken from a man aged 55 to 69 in good health and CMV-seronegative.

This chain links TRBV5-4 with TRBJ2-5; no firm D call. The V end was cut by 2 bases, the J end by 5 bases, with 4 bases between. CDR3 length equals 11 residues. Germline CDR1 SGHNT, CDR2 YYREEE (reference sequence). The CDR3 spells CASSFQETQYF. The CDR3 DNA follows: TGTGCCAGCAGCTTTCAGGAGACCCAGTACTTC.

The rearrangement joins TRBV19 to TRBJ1-1; 10 bases line up with TRBD1. CDR1 and CDR2 from the germline V gene are LNHDA and SQIVND (reference sequence). The CDR3 totals 17 residues. Trimming removed 5 bases from V and 1 base from J; junction bases left unmatched: 10. CDR3 DNA sequence: TGTGCCAGTAGTGGCATCCGGGACAGGGGTAGGAACACTGAAGCTTTCTTT. Its protein product is CASSGIRDRGRNTEAFF.

The rearrangement joins TRBV15 to TRBJ2-5; 10 bases fit TRBD1. V gave up 0 bases and J gave up 5 bases; unmatched junction bases: 6. The CDR3 sequence is 16 residues long. Per the germline V gene, CDR1 is LNHNV and CDR2 is YYDKDF (reference sequence). CDR3 bases: TGTGCCACCAGCAGAGAAGGGACAGGGGATGTGGAGACCCAGTACTTC. Translating gives CATSREGTGDVETQYF.

The CDR3 bases are TGCGCCAGCAGGCCAATTGGGACAGGGAAAAGCACAGATACGCAGTATTTT. Translating it yields CASRPIGTGKSTDTQYF. The rearrangement joins TRBV4-1 to TRBJ2-3; 9 bases agree with TRBD1. The CDR3 has 17 amino acids. V shed 6 bases, J shed 0 bases, and the junction held 10 bases outside the gene matches. The germline V gene has CDR1 MGHRA and CDR2 YSYEKL.

This clone appeared a few times. V and J are TRBV18 and TRBJ1-2; 12 bases match TRBD1. This CDR3 region has 18 residues. Trimming took 4 bases from V and 6 from J; bases not matched to a gene: 15. Germline V gene lookup returns CDR1 KGHSH and CDR2 LQKENI. The CDR3, as DNA: TGTGCCAGCTCACTTCGTAATTCCGGGACAGGGGGCATAGATGGCTACACCTTC. It specifies CASSLRNSGTGGIDGYTF. Full variable domain (missing parts from reference TRBV18 and TRBJ1-2): NAGVMQNPRHLVRRRGQEARLRCSPMKGHSHVYWYRQLPEEGLKFMVYLQKENIIDESGMPKERFSAEFPKEGPSILRIQQVVRGDSAAYFCASSLRNSGTGGIDGYTFGSGTRLTVV.

This clone was observed once. V and J are TRBV13 and TRBJ2-1; 12 bases line up with TRBD1. Germline values: CDR1 PRHDT, CDR2 FYEKMQ (reference sequence). This CDR3 is built from 16 residues. V shed 4 bases and J 5 bases; nucleotides not matched to a gene: 6. The CDR3 DNA reads TGTGCCAGCAGCTCAGCCGGGACAGGGGGCCACAATGAGCAGTTCTTC. This sequence encodes CASSSAGTGGHNEQFF.

The gene calls are TRBV19 and TRBJ2-2; 8 bases match TRBD1. Germline V gives CDR1 LNHDA, CDR2 SQIVND (reference sequence). The CDR3 contains 16 residues. V was pared by 4 bases and J by 2 bases, with 6 bases of the junction left unmatched. The CDR3 sequence: CASSKPGQVNTGELFF. The CDR3 DNA is TGTGCCAGTAGTAAACCGGGACAGGTTAACACCGGGGAGCTGTTTTTT.

This clone showed up just a few times. This rearrangement joins TRBV7-9 to TRBJ2-2; 12 nucleotides line up with TRBD2. Germline-derived CDR1 and CDR2 are SEHNR and FQNEAQ (reference sequence). V was clipped by 4 bases and J by 1 base; unmatched bases: 10. The CDR3 loop spans 19 amino acids. DNA of the CDR3: TGTGCCAGCAGCTCACCCAGACTAGCGGGGGCCGGGAACACCGGGGAGCTGTTTTTT. Translated, it gives CASSSPRLAGAGNTGELFF.

This clone has only a few counts. The V gene is TRBV6-5, the J gene TRBJ1-2; 10 nucleotides line up with TRBD1. The CDR3 is made up of 14 amino acids. V shed 6 bases and J 4 bases; nucleotides not matched to a gene: 5. From germline, CDR1 is MNHEY and CDR2 SVGAGI. CDR3 in DNA: TGTGCCAGCAGCGTCGGGACAGGGGCCTATGGCTACACCTTC. The encoded protein is CASSVGTGAYGYTF.

This chain connects TRBV18 to TRBJ1-5; D possibly corresponds to TRBD1 (6 bases). Germline V gene data show CDR1 as KGHSH and CDR2 as LQKENI. The CDR3 runs 16 residues. V lost 6 bases and J lost 4, with 19 bases in between. The CDR3 reads CASSPTGHSMNQPQHF. In DNA form, the CDR3 reads TGTGCCAGCTCCCCGACGGGACATAGCATGAATCAGCCCCAGCATTTT.

The chain employs TRBV4-3 and TRBJ1-5; D possibly corresponds to TRBD1 (6 bases). CDR3 length: 13 residues. Germline assignment: CDR1 LGHNA and CDR2 YSLEER. V lost 3 bases to trimming and J lost 4 bases, with 7 bases between them. The chain's CDR3 is CASSHTGNQPQHF. CDR3 nucleotides: TGCGCCAGCAGCCATACAGGGAATCAGCCCCAGCATTTT.

The rearrangement links TRBV19 to TRBJ1-2, with TRBD1 matching over 9 bases. CDR1 is LNHDA and CDR2 is SQIVND in the germline V gene (reference sequence). J gave up 4 bases and V 5 bases, and 8 bases lay outside the gene matches. This CDR3 contains 15 residues. The CDR3 DNA reads TGTGCCAGTAGTCATGGGGACAGGGTTTCCTATGGCTACACCTTC. It is translated as CASSHGDRVSYGYTF.

The gene calls are TRBV28 and TRBJ2-3, with D possibly being TRBD2 (6 bases). The length of the CDR3 is 16 residues. Germline V gene lookup returns CDR1 MDHEN and CDR2 SYDVKM. The V end lost 1 base, the J end lost 4 bases, and 15 bases lay between the germline ends. The CDR3 region is CASSLLEGLYADTQYF. CDR3 DNA sequence: TGTGCCAGCAGTTTATTGGAGGGACTCTACGCAGATACGCAGTATTTT. Drawing the rest from reference TRBV28 and TRBJ2-3, the complete variable domain is DVKVTQSSRYLVKRTGEKVFLECVQDMDHENMFWYRQDPGLGLRLIYFSYDVKMKEKGDIPEGYSVSREKKERFSLILESASTNQTSMYLCASSLLEGLYADTQYFGPGTRLTVL.

The chain combines TRBV30 with TRBJ1-1, with TRBD1 matching over 8 bases. J was trimmed by 0 bases and V by 4 bases; bases with no gene match: 10. The CDR3 sequence is 16 residues long. The germline CDR1 and CDR2 sequences are GTSNPN and SVGIG (reference sequence). CDR3: CAWNTWTGRLNTEAFF. CDR3 bases: TGTGCCTGGAACACCTGGACAGGGCGATTGAACACTGAAGCTTTCTTT.

The V gene is TRBV27, the J gene TRBJ1-6; D not resolved. V lost 2 bases and J lost 0, with 14 bases in between. Germline CDR1 reads MNHEY; CDR2 reads SMNVEV (reference sequence). The CDR3 runs to 18 residues. The DNA for the CDR3 is TGTGCCAGCAGTTTAAATAGCCAGGCGGGCTCCTATAATTCACCCCTCCACTTT. Its translation: CASSLNSQAGSYNSPLHF.

The chain combines TRBV5-4 with TRBJ2-5; D is unresolved. Trimming removed 3 bases from V and 2 bases from J, with 11 bases in between. The CDR3 has 14 residues. Germline loops: CDR1 SGHNT, CDR2 YYREEE (reference sequence). In DNA form, the CDR3 reads TGTGCCAGCAGCTCGGTCGGTTTACAAGAGACCCAGTACTTC. It is translated as CASSSVGLQETQYF.

The rearrangement uses TRBV5-1 and TRBJ2-1; tentatively, D is TRBD1 (6 bases). The germline V and J ends were trimmed by 0 bases and 4 bases, with 11 bases remaining between them. Per the germline V gene, CDR1 is SGHRS and CDR2 is YFSETQ. The CDR3 runs to 15 residues. The CDR3 sequence: CASSLVPGTYNEQFF. The DNA for the CDR3 is TGCGCCAGCAGCTTGGTCCCGGGGACATACAATGAGCAGTTCTTC.

The gene calls are TRBV7-3 and TRBJ2-7, with D possibly matching TRBD2 (5 bases). The CDR3 totals 14 residues. V dropped 4 bases and J dropped 0 bases, with 10 bases sitting between them. Looked up from germline, CDR1 is SGHTA and CDR2 is FQGTGA. CDR3 region: CASSSTGNSYEQYF. Written as DNA, the CDR3 is TGTGCCAGCAGCTCCACCGGGAACTCCTACGAGCAGTACTTC.

The chain has TRBV5-8 and TRBJ2-7; TRBD1 aligns across 7 bases. This CDR3 has 14 residues. CDR1 and CDR2 (germline): SGHTS, YDEGEE. V was clipped by 0 bases and J by 4 bases; unmatched bases: 4. CDR3 DNA: TGTGCCAGCAGCTTGGATGGGACAGTATACGAGCAGTACGTC. Protein: CASSLDGTVYEQYV.

The rearrangement uses TRBV7-2 and TRBJ1-6, with a tentative D call TRBD1 (6 bases). This CDR3 has 15 amino acids. V shed 2 bases and J shed 9 bases, with 14 bases lying between them. The germline V gene has CDR1 SGHTA and CDR2 FQGNSA. The DNA for the CDR3 is TGTGCCAGCAGCTTAATGGGGCAGGGGAGTTCACCCCTCCACTTT. Its protein is CASSLMGQGSSPLHF.

This chain connects TRBV9 to TRBJ1-2, with D maybe TRBD1 (6 bases). V was trimmed by 7 bases and J by 8 bases, leaving 21 bases between them. In germline, CDR1 is SGDLS, CDR2 YYNGEE. The CDR3 spans 14 residues. CDR3 sequence (DNA): TGTGCCAGCCAAGGCTTGGACAGCCGAGGCGGCTACACCTTC. It translates to CASQGLDSRGGYTF.

This sequence joins TRBV5-1 and TRBJ2-7, with 10 bases lining up with TRBD2. The length of the CDR3 is 14 residues. V gave up 4 bases and J gave up 5 bases; unmatched junction bases: 6. Germline CDR1 is SGHRS and CDR2 is YFSETQ. CDR3 in DNA: TGCGCCAGCAGCAGCCAGGGGACTAGCGACGAGCAGTACTTC. It yields the protein CASSSQGTSDEQYF.

The rearrangement joins TRBV6-5 to TRBJ2-1; 8 bases agree with TRBD1. Unmatched junction bases numbered 6, after V lost 6 bases and J lost 2 bases. Germline V gives CDR1 MNHEY, CDR2 SVGAGI. CDR3 length: 15 residues. The CDR3 region has the DNA TGTGCCAGCAGCAAAGACAGGGGTCCCTACAATGAGCAGTTCTTC. Translating it yields CASSKDRGPYNEQFF.

The genes are TRBV11-2 and TRBJ1-5, with D possibly matching TRBD1 (6 bases). Germline CDR1 is SGHAT and CDR2 is FQNNGV. The CDR3 covers 14 residues. The germline V and J ends were trimmed by 5 bases and 4 bases, with 12 bases remaining between them. In DNA, the CDR3 is TGTGCCAGCAGCCCAACAGGGACGAATCAGCCCCAGCATTTT. Its protein is CASSPTGTNQPQHF. Full variable domain (remainder filled in from reference TRBV11-2 and TRBJ1-5): EAGVAQSPRYKIIEKRQSVAFWCNPISGHATLYWYQQILGQGPKLLIQFQNNGVVDDSQLPKDRFSAERLKGVDSTLKIQPAKLEDSAVYLCASSPTGTNQPQHFGDGTRLSIL.

The chain recombines TRBV2 with TRBJ2-1, with a possible D match to TRBD2 (6 bases). The length of the CDR3 is 12 residues. The germline V and J ends were trimmed by 8 bases and 7 bases, with 12 bases remaining between them. Germline V gives CDR1 SNHLY, CDR2 FYNNEI. CDR3 DNA sequence: TGTGCCAGCGGAGAAGGGAGGAATGAGCAGTTCTTC. Its protein is CASGEGRNEQFF.

V is TRBV9 and J is TRBJ1-2, with D possibly TRBD1 on 5 matching bases. Germline-derived CDR1 and CDR2 are SGDLS and YYNGEE. V lost 3 bases and J lost 6, with 15 bases in between. CDR3 length equals 14 residues. Here the CDR3 DNA reads TGTGCCAGCAGCGCACCAGGGATTCCCAATGGCTACACCTTC. Its protein is CASSAPGIPNGYTF.

The chain has TRBV7-3 and TRBJ2-2, with 14 bases matching TRBD2. The CDR3 has 16 amino acids. J lost 9 bases, V lost 5 bases, and 8 bases had no gene match. Germline values: CDR1 SGHTA, CDR2 FQGTGA. DNA for the CDR3: TGTGCCAGCAGCCCGCAAGGGACTAGCGGGGGACGGGAGCTGTTTTTT. The encoded protein is CASSPQGTSGGRELFF.

This chain uses TRBV7-9 with TRBJ1-2; tentatively, D is TRBD1 (6 bases). Looked up from germline, CDR1 is SEHNR and CDR2 is FQNEAQ (reference sequence). The V gene lost 5 bases and the J gene lost 1 base, with 14 bases spanning the gap. The CDR3 runs to 15 residues. The CDR3 spells CASSIAGTNNYGYTF. The CDR3 nucleotides read TGTGCCAGCAGCATCGCCGGGACAAATAACTATGGCTACACCTTC. The full variable domain, in which reference TRBV7-9 and TRBJ1-2 provide the parts outside the CDR3, is DTGVSQNPRHKITKRGQNVTFRCDPISEHNRLYWYRQTLGQGPEFLTYFQNEAQLEKSRLLSDRFSAERPKGSFSTLEIQRTEQGDSAMYLCASSIAGTNNYGYTFGSGTRLTVV.

The rearrangement links TRBV14 to TRBJ1-2, with 8 positions matching TRBD1. The trim removed 6 bases at V and 3 bases at J, leaving 6 bases unmatched. This CDR3 region has 14 residues. The germline gives CDR1 SGHDN, CDR2 FVKESK. The chain's CDR3 is CASSPLQGDYGYTF. The CDR3 DNA reads TGTGCCAGCAGTCCACTACAGGGGGACTATGGCTACACCTTC. Full variable domain (missing parts from reference TRBV14 and TRBJ1-2): EAGVTQFPSHSVIEKGQTVTLRCDPISGHDNLYWYRRVMGKEIKFLLHFVKESKQDESGMPNNRFLAERTGGTYSTLKVQPAELEDSGVYFCASSPLQGDYGYTFGSGTRLTVV.